One sample yielded the 31 T cell receptor beta chains listed below, sequenced in a study of beta chain features in type 1 diabetes. The whole isolated RNA underwent reverse transcription, so sequencing captured expressed TCRB transcripts. Produced via immunoSEQ multiplex PCR; TCRdb's table is partial and in-frame only. Altogether around 290,000 clones are present, around 7.8% being singletons, with the ten largest covering roughly 0.94%. What was sequenced was central memory CD4+ T cells from blood. These receptors originate from a woman between 18 and 29 years old in good health.

The J gene is TRBJ2-5, the V gene TRBV4-1; 12 bases match TRBD2. This CDR3 comprises 16 residues. Germline trimming cut 5 bases from V and 4 bases from J; bases unmatched to any gene: 8. Germline V CDR1 and CDR2: MGHRA, YSYEKL. The CDR3 loop is CASSKGLAGEGETQYF. CDR3 nucleotides: TGCGCCAGCAGCAAGGGACTAGCGGGTGAGGGAGAGACCCAGTACTTC.

This clone appeared a few times. The chain is built from TRBV29-1 and TRBJ2-7; D is possibly TRBD1 or TRBD2 (5 bases each). Germline CDR1 SQVTM, CDR2 ANQGSEA. This CDR3 region has 14 residues. Trimming shortened V by 8 bases and J by 5 bases, and 22 bases separated the two germline ends. The CDR3 nucleotides are TGCAGCCCACCTCCCCAGGGCTGGAGGAACGAGCAGTACGTC. Translation gives CSPPPQGWRNEQYV.

This chain joins TRBV7-9 and TRBJ1-2; D is unresolved. The CDR3 totals 17 residues. Germline-derived CDR1 and CDR2 are SEHNR and FQNEAQ (reference sequence). Trimming took 1 base from V and 0 from J, leaving 15 bases between them. CDR3 amino acids: CASSLGGGEQANYGYTF. In nucleotides, the CDR3 is TGTGCCAGCAGCTTAGGGGGAGGCGAGCAAGCTAACTATGGCTACACCTTC.

A few counts support this clone. The genes are TRBV19 and TRBJ2-7; possibly TRBD1 for D (5 bases). Germline V gene lookup returns CDR1 LNHDA and CDR2 SQIVND (reference sequence). The CDR3 extends over 14 amino acids. Between the trimmed V and J ends, which lost 3 bases and 3 bases, there was a span of 12 bases. The CDR3 reads CASSISQESYEQYF. CDR3 in DNA: TGTGCCAGTAGTATCTCACAGGAGAGCTACGAGCAGTACTTC.

The chain carries TRBV5-4 and TRBJ1-4; weak D call: TRBD1 (6 bases). Germline loops: CDR1 SGHNT, CDR2 YYREEE (reference sequence). The CDR3 loop spans 16 amino acids. The germline V and J ends were trimmed by 1 base and 1 base, with 11 bases remaining between them. The chain's CDR3 is CASSLWGLGTNEKLFF. The DNA for the CDR3 is TGTGCCAGCAGCTTGTGGGGGCTGGGAACTAATGAAAAACTGTTTTTT.

The chain is built from TRBV6-5 and TRBJ2-3; no firm D call. The germline gives CDR1 MNHEY, CDR2 SVGAGI. Trimming took 7 bases from V and 5 from J, leaving 13 bases between them. This CDR3 comprises 13 residues. Written as DNA, the CDR3 is TGTGCCAGCAAATGGACCGGGCAAGATACGCAGTATTTT. This encodes CASKWTGQDTQYF.

The V and J genes are TRBV6-5 and TRBJ2-7; the D gene could be TRBD1 or TRBD2 (5 bases each). The ends were cut back, 4 bases at V and 7 bases at J, with 20 bases in the middle. The germline V gene has CDR1 MNHEY and CDR2 SVGAGI. CDR3 length: 15 residues. DNA of the CDR3: TGTGCCAGCAGTTCGTCCGGGACCCGGTTATGGGAGCAGTACTTC. This sequence encodes CASSSSGTRLWEQYF.

The CDR3 DNA reads TGCGCCAGCAGCCAAGCCCCGACAGGTGGGAGGGGGACCAATGAGCAGTTCTTC. It translates to CASSQAPTGGRGTNEQFF. The rearrangement links TRBV4-3 to TRBJ2-1; D is possibly TRBD2 (7 bases). The CDR3 length is 18 residues. Germline V gene data show CDR1 as LGHNA and CDR2 as YSLEER. Trimming left V 1 base short and J 6 bases short, with 22 bases between.

In this sample, this clone turned up many times. The rearrangement uses TRBV7-2 and TRBJ2-5; D may be TRBD1 or TRBD2 (5 bases each). The CDR3 has 13 residues. The ends were cut back, 7 bases at V and 1 base at J, with 10 bases in the middle. Germline-derived CDR1 and CDR2 are SGHTA and FQGNSA. In DNA form, the CDR3 reads TGTGCCAGCACCTACGGGACCCAAGAGACCCAGTACTTC. It specifies CASTYGTQETQYF.

This clone was seen more than once but under ten times. Possible read error: a much larger clone is one base away. V and J are TRBV21-1 and TRBJ2-7; TRBD2 was called by the table and not checked on the DNA. TRBV21-1 is a pseudogene segment. The CDR3 has 15 amino acids. DNA of the CDR3: TGTGCCAGGGCGGCCGGCGGGGGGGCACACTACGAGCAGTACGTC. Its translation: CARAAGGGAHYEQYV.

This clone was picked up many times. The chain joins TRBV27 to TRBJ1-2, with D maybe TRBD1 (6 bases). Germline values: CDR1 MNHEY, CDR2 SMNVEV (reference sequence). V gave up 7 bases and J gave up 4 bases, with 19 bases separating them. The CDR3 consists of 15 residues. CDR3 bases: TGTGCCAGCAAACAGGGCGTGGGTTTCGGCTATGGCTACACCTTC. It specifies CASKQGVGFGYGYTF.

The chain recombines TRBV28 with TRBJ1-4; maybe TRBD1 (5 bases). From germline, CDR1 is MDHEN and CDR2 SYDVKM. V lost 1 base to trimming and J lost 7 bases, with 13 bases between them. This CDR3 spans 15 amino acids. CDR3 loop: CASSLYRQGSEKLFF. The CDR3 bases are TGTGCCAGCAGTTTATATCGGCAGGGAAGTGAAAAACTGTTTTTT.

This chain connects TRBV30 to TRBJ1-1, with no clear D. The germline V gene encodes CDR1 GTSNPN and CDR2 SVGIG (reference sequence). The CDR3 has 11 amino acids. CDR3 protein: CANGVGPEAFF. The DNA for the CDR3 is TGTGCAAACGGTGTCGGACCTGAAGCTTTCTTT.

J is TRBJ2-2 and V is TRBV18; D is ambiguous. The CDR3 is 14 residues long. Germline CDR1 and CDR2: KGHSH and LQKENI. With 0 bases removed from V and 4 bases from J, the gap between germline ends came to 6 bases. The chain's CDR3 is CASSPPSVTGELFF. CDR3 DNA: TGTGCCAGCTCACCACCATCGGTCACCGGGGAGCTGTTTTTT.

This clone was seen a handful of times. The rearrangement joins TRBV30 to TRBJ2-7; possibly TRBD2 for D (6 bases). V was trimmed by 2 bases and J by 2 bases, leaving 13 bases between them. The V gene's germline CDR1 is GTSNPN and CDR2 SVGIG (reference sequence). The CDR3 loop spans 14 amino acids. CDR3 amino acids: CAWSYSGRTYEQYF. CDR3 sequence (DNA): TGTGCCTGGAGTTATAGTGGGAGGACCTACGAGCAGTACTTC. Drawing the rest from reference TRBV30 and TRBJ2-7, the complete variable domain is SQTIHQWPATLVQPVGSPLSLECTVEGTSNPNLYWYRQAAGRGLQLLFYSVGIGQISSEVPQNLSASRPQDRQFILSSKKLLLSDSGFYLCAWSYSGRTYEQYFGPGTRLTVT.

V gene TRBV5-6 combines with J gene TRBJ1-2, with 7 nucleotides matching TRBD1. CDR1 SGHDT and CDR2 YYEEEE come from the germline V gene. V lost 1 base to trimming and J lost 4 bases; unmatched junction nucleotides: 4. CDR3 length: 14 amino acids. The CDR3 DNA reads as TGTGCCAGCAGCTTGTATGGACAGGCCTATGGCTACACCTTC. It is translated as CASSLYGQAYGYTF.

There are a few counts of this clone. The gene calls are TRBV4-3 and TRBJ2-3, with 7 bases aligning to TRBD2. The CDR3 totals 16 residues. The V gene end was trimmed by 0 bases and the J gene end by 3 bases; junction bases not matched to a gene: 6. Germline V lookup: CDR1 LGHNA, CDR2 YSLEER. The CDR3 coding sequence is TGCGCCAGCAGCCAAGACGGGTTCGGGGGGACAGATACGCAGTATTTT. This translates into CASSQDGFGGTDTQYF.

This clone was picked up a small number of times. V is TRBV21-1 and J is TRBJ2-7; TRBD1, the table's D call, was not compared with the DNA. TRBV21-1 is labeled a pseudogene. This CDR3 is built from 14 residues. The DNA of the CDR3 is TGTGCCAGCAGCCTCAGGACAGGGCCCTACGAGCAGTACTTC. Translated, it gives CASSLRTGPYEQYF.

The chain uses TRBV9 and TRBJ2-5; 15 bases agree with TRBD2. Germline CDR1 is SGDLS and CDR2 is YYNGEE. V lost 2 bases, J lost 5 bases, and 7 bases stayed unmatched. The CDR3 runs 17 residues. Here the CDR3 reads CASSVGTSGGPQETQYF. In DNA, the CDR3 is TGTGCCAGCAGCGTGGGGACTAGCGGGGGGCCCCAGGAGACCCAGTACTTC.

This chain uses TRBV9 with TRBJ2-3; D is uncertain. CDR1 and CDR2 (germline): SGDLS, YYNGEE. This CDR3 comprises 15 residues. Trimming removed 4 bases from V and 0 bases from J, with 12 bases in between. CDR3 sequence (DNA): TGTGCCAGCAGCTCCCTCAGAGAAAGCACAGATACGCAGTATTTT. This encodes CASSSLRESTDTQYF.

This clone came up a few times. This chain's CDR3 is CASSLVTYNEQFF. DNA for the CDR3: TGTGCCAGCAGCTTAGTCACCTACAATGAGCAGTTCTTC. The rearrangement joins TRBV7-8 to TRBJ2-1; the D is unclear. Germline V gene data show CDR1 as SGHVS and CDR2 as FQNEAQ. This CDR3 is built from 13 residues. Deletions cut 1 base from V and 2 bases from J, with 3 bases between.

There are a few counts of this clone. J is TRBJ1-6 and V is TRBV19; D gene unclear. V was cut by 9 bases and J by 7 bases, with 13 bases left in between. Germline V gene lookup returns CDR1 LNHDA and CDR2 SQIVND (reference sequence). This CDR3 has 13 residues. This CDR3 is CASAVGWNSPLHF. The CDR3 nucleotides are TGTGCCAGCGCGGTTGGCTGGAATTCACCCCTCCACTTT.

The chain carries TRBV7-3 and TRBJ2-1; D perhaps matches TRBD1 (5 bases). V dropped 1 base and J dropped 14 bases, with 18 bases sitting between them. The CDR3 loop spans 14 amino acids. Germline V lookup: CDR1 SGHTA, CDR2 FQGTGA. The CDR3 spells CASSLRPGQSWKFF. The CDR3 region has the DNA TGTGCCAGCAGCTTAAGACCAGGGCAAAGCTGGAAGTTCTTC.

V and J are TRBV7-9 and TRBJ2-3; D is unclear. The CDR3 length is 14 residues. Germline loops: CDR1 SEHNR, CDR2 FQNEAQ (reference sequence). Between the trimmed V and J ends, which lost 3 bases and 0 bases, there was a span of 7 bases. The CDR3 DNA follows: TGTGCCAGCAGCTTCTATGGTAGCACAGATACGCAGTATTTT. Protein product: CASSFYGSTDTQYF.

The gene calls are TRBV18 and TRBJ2-3, with 7 bases fitting TRBD2. The V gene's germline CDR1 is KGHSH and CDR2 LQKENI. CDR3 length: 18 residues. Germline trimming cut 4 bases from V and 3 bases from J; bases unmatched to any gene: 16. The CDR3 nucleotides read TGTGCCAGCTCACTCCTGCCCGGGTCTAGCGGACCTACAGATACGCAGTATTTT. Its protein is CASSLLPGSSGPTDTQYF.

CDR3 region: CASSARHDGSPLHF. CDR3 nucleotides: TGTGCCAGCAGTGCTCGGCATGATGGTTCACCCCTCCACTTT. The chain joins TRBV2 to TRBJ1-6; D is ambiguous. Germline V gene lookup returns CDR1 SNHLY and CDR2 FYNNEI. Trimming took off 4 bases at V and 9 bases at J, with 13 bases between the two ends. The CDR3 is made up of 14 amino acids.

Regarding this clone: This likely stems from a read error, as it lies one base from a far larger clone. The chain recombines TRBV7-2 with TRBJ1-2, with D maybe TRBD1 (6 bases). Trimming took off 5 bases at V and 4 bases at J, with 8 bases between the two ends. This CDR3 has 12 amino acids. Germline values: CDR1 SGHTA, CDR2 FQGNSA. The CDR3 protein is CASSQDSYGYTF. The CDR3 DNA reads as TGTGCCAGCAGCCAGGACAGCTATGGCTACACCTTC.

This clone was observed a few times. The chain recombines TRBV6-5 with TRBJ2-7; TRBD1 might be the D (6 bases). Trimming removed 6 bases at V and 6 bases at J, with 18 bases between. CDR3 length: 14 residues. Germline V lookup: CDR1 MNHEY, CDR2 SVGAGI. CDR3 in DNA: TGTGCCAGCAGAGAAGGACAGTTAACGCCCGAGCAGTACTTC. It codes for CASREGQLTPEQYF.

The chain employs TRBV7-2 and TRBJ2-5; TRBD1 agrees at 9 bases. Germline trimming cut 5 bases from V and 5 bases from J; bases unmatched to any gene: 9. CDR3 length: 15 amino acids. The germline gives CDR1 SGHTA, CDR2 FQGNSA. The CDR3 protein is CASSRDRVGMETQYF. The CDR3 coding sequence is TGTGCCAGCAGCAGGGACAGGGTGGGGATGGAGACCCAGTACTTC.

V is TRBV27 and J is TRBJ1-3; D might be TRBD1 (5 bases). V lost 5 bases and J lost 0, with 17 bases in between. Germline V lookup: CDR1 MNHEY, CDR2 SMNVEV (reference sequence). This CDR3 is built from 17 residues. The CDR3 DNA reads TGTGCCAGCAGTCCCGTGCGGGGCGCCTTCTCTGGAAACACCATATATTTT. As protein: CASSPVRGAFSGNTIYF.

V and J are TRBV6-5 and TRBJ2-1, with D maybe TRBD1 (5 bases). From germline, CDR1 is MNHEY and CDR2 SVGAGI. Trimming took off 0 bases at V and 4 bases at J, with 13 bases between the two ends. The CDR3 has 16 amino acids. The CDR3 is CASSYSGQGPYNEQFF. CDR3 sequence (DNA): TGTGCCAGCAGTTACTCTGGGCAGGGCCCGTACAATGAGCAGTTCTTC.